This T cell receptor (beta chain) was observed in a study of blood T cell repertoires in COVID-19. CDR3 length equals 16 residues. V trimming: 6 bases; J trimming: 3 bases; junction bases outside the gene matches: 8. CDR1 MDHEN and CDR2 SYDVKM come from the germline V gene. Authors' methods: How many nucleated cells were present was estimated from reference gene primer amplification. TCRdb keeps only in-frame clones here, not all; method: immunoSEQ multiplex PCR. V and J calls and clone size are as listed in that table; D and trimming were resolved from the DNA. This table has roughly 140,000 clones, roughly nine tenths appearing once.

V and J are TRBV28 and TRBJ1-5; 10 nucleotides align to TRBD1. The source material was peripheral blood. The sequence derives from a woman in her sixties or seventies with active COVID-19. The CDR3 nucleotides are TGTGCCAGCAGAATCCGACAGGGGGCCCCCAATCAGCCCCAGCATTTT. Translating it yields CASRIRQGAPNQPQHF.